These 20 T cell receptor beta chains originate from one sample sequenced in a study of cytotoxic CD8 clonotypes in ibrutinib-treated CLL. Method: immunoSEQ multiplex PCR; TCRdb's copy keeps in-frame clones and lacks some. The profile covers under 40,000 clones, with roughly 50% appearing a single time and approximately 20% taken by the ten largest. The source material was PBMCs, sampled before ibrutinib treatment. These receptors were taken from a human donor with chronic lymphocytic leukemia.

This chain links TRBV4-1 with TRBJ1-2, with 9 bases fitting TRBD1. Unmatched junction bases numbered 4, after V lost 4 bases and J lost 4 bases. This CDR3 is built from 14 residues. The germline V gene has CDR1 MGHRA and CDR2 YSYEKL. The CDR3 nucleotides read TGCGCCAGCAGCCCCACAGGGGGCATCTATGGCTACACCTTC. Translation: CASSPTGGIYGYTF.

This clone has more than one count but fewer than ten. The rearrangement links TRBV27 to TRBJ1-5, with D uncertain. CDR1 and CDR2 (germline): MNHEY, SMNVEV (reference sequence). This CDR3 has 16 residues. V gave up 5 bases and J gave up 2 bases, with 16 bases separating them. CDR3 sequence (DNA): TGTGCCAGCAGTCCTGTTCCGGTTCGGGGCAATCAGCCCCAGCATTTT. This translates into CASSPVPVRGNQPQHF.

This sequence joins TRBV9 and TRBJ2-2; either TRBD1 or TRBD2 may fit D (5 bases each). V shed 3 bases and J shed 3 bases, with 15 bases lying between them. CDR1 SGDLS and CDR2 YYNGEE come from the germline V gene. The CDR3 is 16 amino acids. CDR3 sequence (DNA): TGTGCCAGCAGCGCGAGGGACGATCTTTACACCGGGGAGCTGTTTTTT. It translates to CASSARDDLYTGELFF.

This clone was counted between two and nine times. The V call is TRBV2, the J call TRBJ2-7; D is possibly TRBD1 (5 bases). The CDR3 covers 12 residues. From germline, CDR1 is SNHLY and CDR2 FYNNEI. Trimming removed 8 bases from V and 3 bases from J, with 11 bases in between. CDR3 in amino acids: CASSQENYEQYF. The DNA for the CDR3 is TGTGCCAGCTCACAGGAGAACTACGAGCAGTACTTC. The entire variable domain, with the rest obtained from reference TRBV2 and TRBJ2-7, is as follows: EPEVTQTPSHQVTQMGQEVILRCVPISNHLYFYWYRQILGQKVEFLVSFYNNEISEKSEIFDDQFSVERPDGSNFTLKIRSTKLEDSAMYFCASSQENYEQYFGPGTRLTVT.

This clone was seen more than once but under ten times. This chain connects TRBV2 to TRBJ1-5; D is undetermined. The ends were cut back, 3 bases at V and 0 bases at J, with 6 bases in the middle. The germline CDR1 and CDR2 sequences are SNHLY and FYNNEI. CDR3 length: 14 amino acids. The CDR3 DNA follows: TGTGCCAGCAGTGATGACGTTAGCAATCAGCCCCAGCATTTT. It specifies CASSDDVSNQPQHF.

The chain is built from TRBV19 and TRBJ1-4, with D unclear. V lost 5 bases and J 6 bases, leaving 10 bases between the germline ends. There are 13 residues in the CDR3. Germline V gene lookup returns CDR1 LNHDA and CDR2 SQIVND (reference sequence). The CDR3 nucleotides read TGTGCCAGTAGTCCTAGGGAGGATGAAAAACTGTTTTTT. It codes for CASSPREDEKLFF.

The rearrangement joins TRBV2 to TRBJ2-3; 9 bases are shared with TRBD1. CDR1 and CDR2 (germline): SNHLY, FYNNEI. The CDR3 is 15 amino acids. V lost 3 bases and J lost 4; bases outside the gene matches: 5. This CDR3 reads CASSDPGQGSDTQYF. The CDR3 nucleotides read TGTGCCAGCAGTGATCCGGGACAGGGCTCAGATACGCAGTATTTT.

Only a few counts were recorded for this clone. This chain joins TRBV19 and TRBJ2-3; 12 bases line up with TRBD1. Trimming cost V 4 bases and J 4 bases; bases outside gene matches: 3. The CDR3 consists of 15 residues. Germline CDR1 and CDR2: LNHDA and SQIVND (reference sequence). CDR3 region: CASSRGQGASDTQYF. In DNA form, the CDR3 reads TGTGCCAGTAGTAGGGGACAGGGGGCCTCAGATACGCAGTATTTT.

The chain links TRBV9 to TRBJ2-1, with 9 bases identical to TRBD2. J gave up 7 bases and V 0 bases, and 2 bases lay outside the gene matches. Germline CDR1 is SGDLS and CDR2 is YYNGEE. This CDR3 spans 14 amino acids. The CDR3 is CASSVGLAENEQFF. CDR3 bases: TGTGCCAGCAGCGTAGGACTAGCGGAGAATGAGCAGTTCTTC.

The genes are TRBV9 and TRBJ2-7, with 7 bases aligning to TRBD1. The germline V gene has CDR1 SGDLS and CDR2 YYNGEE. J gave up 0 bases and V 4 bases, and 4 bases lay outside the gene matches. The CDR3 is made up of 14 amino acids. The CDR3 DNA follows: TGTGCCAGCAGCCCCCAGGGGGACTCCTACGAGCAGTACTTC. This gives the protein CASSPQGDSYEQYF.

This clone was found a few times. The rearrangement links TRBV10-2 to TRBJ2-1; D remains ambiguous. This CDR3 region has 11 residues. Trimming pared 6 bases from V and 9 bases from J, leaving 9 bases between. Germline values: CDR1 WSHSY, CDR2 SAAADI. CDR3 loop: CASSPYGEQFF. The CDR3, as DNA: TGCGCCAGCAGCCCTTATGGTGAGCAGTTCTTC.

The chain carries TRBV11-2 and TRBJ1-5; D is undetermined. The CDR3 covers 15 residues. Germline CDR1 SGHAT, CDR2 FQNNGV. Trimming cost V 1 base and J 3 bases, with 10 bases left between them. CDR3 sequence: CASSLGGEVNQPQHF. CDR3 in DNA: TGTGCCAGCAGCTTAGGGGGAGAGGTCAATCAGCCCCAGCATTTT.

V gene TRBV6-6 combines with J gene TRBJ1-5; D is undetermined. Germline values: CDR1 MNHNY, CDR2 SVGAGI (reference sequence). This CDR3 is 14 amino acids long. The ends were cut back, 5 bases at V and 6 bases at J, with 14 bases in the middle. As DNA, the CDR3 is TGTGCCAGCAGTCAAGGGCGGGTCCGTCAGCCCCAGCATTTT. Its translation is CASSQGRVRQPQHF.

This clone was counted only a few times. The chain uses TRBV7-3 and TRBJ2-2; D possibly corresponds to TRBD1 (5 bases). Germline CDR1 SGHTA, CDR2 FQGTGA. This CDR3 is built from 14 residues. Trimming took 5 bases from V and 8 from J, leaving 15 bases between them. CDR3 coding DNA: TGTGCCAGCAGCCTAAGGACACCCGGGGGGGAGCTGTTTTTT. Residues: CASSLRTPGGELFF.

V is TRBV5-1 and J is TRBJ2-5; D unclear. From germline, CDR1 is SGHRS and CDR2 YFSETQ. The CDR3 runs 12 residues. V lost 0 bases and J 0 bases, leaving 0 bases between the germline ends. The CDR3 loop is CASSLDQETQYF. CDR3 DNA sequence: TGCGCCAGCAGCTTGGACCAAGAGACCCAGTACTTC.

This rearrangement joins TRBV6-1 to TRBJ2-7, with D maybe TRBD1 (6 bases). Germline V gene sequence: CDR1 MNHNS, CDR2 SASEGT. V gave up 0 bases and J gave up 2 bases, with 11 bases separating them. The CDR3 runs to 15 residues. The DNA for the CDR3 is TGTGCCAGCAGTGAAGCCGGGACAACCGCCTACGAGCAGTACTTC. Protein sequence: CASSEAGTTAYEQYF.

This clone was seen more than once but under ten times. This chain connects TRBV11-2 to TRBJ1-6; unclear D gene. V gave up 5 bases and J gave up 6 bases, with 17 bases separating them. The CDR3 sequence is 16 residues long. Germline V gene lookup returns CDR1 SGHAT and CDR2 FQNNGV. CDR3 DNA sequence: TGTGCCAGCAGCCCCACTTCTACCTACGGTAATTCACCCCTCCACTTT. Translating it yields CASSPTSTYGNSPLHF.

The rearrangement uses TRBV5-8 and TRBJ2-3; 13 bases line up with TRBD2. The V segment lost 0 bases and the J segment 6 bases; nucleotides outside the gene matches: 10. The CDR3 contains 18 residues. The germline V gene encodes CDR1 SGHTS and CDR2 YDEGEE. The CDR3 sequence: CASSLGTGTSGARDTQYF. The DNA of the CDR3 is TGTGCCAGCAGCTTGGGAACCGGGACTAGCGGGGCAAGGGATACGCAGTATTTT.

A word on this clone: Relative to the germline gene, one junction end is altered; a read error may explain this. The CDR3 loop is CASSSNRVRPNF. The DNA for the CDR3 is TGTGCCAGCAGCAGCAACAGGGTTCGCCCGAACTTC. The chain links TRBV28 to TRBJ2-5; possible D gene TRBD1, 6 bases. CDR3 length: 12 residues. Germline V gives CDR1 MDHEN, CDR2 SYDVKM.

DNA of the CDR3: TGTGCCAGCAGTTACCGATCCGGGACAGGCCAAGAGACCCAGTACTTC. Translated: CASSYRSGTGQETQYF. The chain joins TRBV6-6 to TRBJ2-5; the match to TRBD1 covers 8 bases. In germline, CDR1 is MNHNY, CDR2 SVGAGI (reference sequence). The J segment lost 1 base and the V segment lost 2 bases, leaving 6 bases of the junction unmatched. The CDR3 is 16 residues long.